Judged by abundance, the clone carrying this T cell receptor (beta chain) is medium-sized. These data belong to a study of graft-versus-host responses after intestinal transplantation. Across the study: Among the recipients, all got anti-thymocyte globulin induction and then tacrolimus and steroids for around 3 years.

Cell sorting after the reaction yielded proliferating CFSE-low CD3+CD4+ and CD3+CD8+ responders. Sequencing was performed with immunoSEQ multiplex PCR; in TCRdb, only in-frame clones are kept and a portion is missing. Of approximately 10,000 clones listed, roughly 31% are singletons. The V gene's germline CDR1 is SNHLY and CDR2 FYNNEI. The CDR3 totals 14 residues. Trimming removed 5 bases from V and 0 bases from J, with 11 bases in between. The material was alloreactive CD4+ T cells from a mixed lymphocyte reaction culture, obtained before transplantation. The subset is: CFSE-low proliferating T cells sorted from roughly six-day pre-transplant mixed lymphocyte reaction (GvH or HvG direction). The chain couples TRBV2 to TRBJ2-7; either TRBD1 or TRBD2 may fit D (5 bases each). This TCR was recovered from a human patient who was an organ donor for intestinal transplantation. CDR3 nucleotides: TGTGCCAGCAGTCGGGACCTAATCTCCTACGAGCAGTACTTC. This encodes CASSRDLISYEQYF.